A selection of T cell receptor beta chains follows, all from one sample in a study of blood T cell repertoires in COVID-19. Libraries were prepared by immunoSEQ multiplex PCR; TCRdb keeps only in-frame clonotypes and omits some of them. The repertoire includes 270,000 or so clones, around 81% of them detected once, and around 3.2% sits in the top ten. The specimen sequenced was peripheral blood. These receptors originate from a woman aged 60-70 years with active or convalescent COVID-19. CDR3s include the opening cysteine and the closing phenylalanine or tryptophan. A D gene is named only where the DNA matches it firmly. Size is omitted from some rows. Given values are once, few, many or a class for expanded clones.

TRBJ2-7 | TRBV19 | NA | NA | CASSIQGHSYEQYF | TGTGCCAGTAGTATCCAGGGACACTCCTACGAGCAGTACTTC
TRBJ1-5 | TRBV27 | NA | TRBD1 | CASRTGTGGYFGNQPQHF | TGTGCCAGCAGAACCGGGACAGGGGGCTATTTCGGCAATCAGCCCCAGCATTTT
TRBJ1-2 | TRBV27 | NA | TRBD1 | CASSLSSSGGNYGYTF | TGTGCCAGCAGTTTATCGAGTTCAGGGGGGAACTATGGCTACACCTTC
TRBJ1-6 | TRBV27 | few | NA | CASSQQGLRGSPLHF | TGTGCCAGCAGTCAACAGGGTCTAAGGGGTTCACCCCTCCACTTT
TRBJ2-4 | TRBV6-1 | NA | NA | CASSESNDSKNIQYF | TGTGCCAGCAGTGAGTCGAACGACTCCAAAAACATTCAGTACTTC
TRBJ1-4 | TRBV7-6 | NA | TRBD1 | CASSLSPGQGASKLFF | TGTGCCAGCAGCCTAAGTCCGGGACAGGGGGCATCAAAACTGTTTTTT
TRBJ2-3 | TRBV4-2 | NA | NA | CASSRERLDTDTQYF | TGTGCCAGCAGCCGAGAAAGACTAGATACAGATACGCAGTATTTT
TRBJ1-2 | TRBV11-2 | NA | NA | CASSEESRDNGYTF | TGTGCCAGCAGTGAGGAGAGCCGGGACAACGGCTACACCTTC
TRBJ2-1 | TRBV7-2 | NA | TRBD2 | CASSRRLAGGSSSYNEQFF | TGTGCCAGCAGCCGGAGACTAGCGGGGGGTTCCAGCTCCTACAATGAGCAGTTCTTC
TRBJ2-7 | TRBV25-1 | NA | TRBD2 | CASSEGGAGGQYF | TGTGCCAGCAGTGAAGGAGGCGCGGGGGGGCAGTACTTC
TRBJ1-1 | TRBV6-5 | once | NA | CASKYRRNTEAFF | TGTGCCAGCAAGTACAGGAGGAACACTGAAGCTTTCTTT
TRBJ2-7 | TRBV5-1 | NA | TRBD1 | CASSLTTGTVSYEQYF | TGCGCCAGCAGCTTGACGACCGGGACAGTCTCCTACGAGCAGTACTTC
TRBJ2-5 | TRBV6-5 | NA | NA | CASSTNHRVQETQYF | TGTGCCAGCAGTACAAACCACAGGGTCCAAGAGACCCAGTACTTC
TRBJ1-3 | TRBV6-5 | NA | TRBD1 | CASSIGQGAGNTIYF | TGTGCCAGCAGTATAGGACAGGGGGCCGGAAACACCATATATTTT